These 12 T cell receptor beta chains came from one sample sequenced in a study of blood T cell repertoires in COVID-19. The assay was immunoSEQ multiplex PCR, and TCRdb's table has in-frame clones only and misses some. The profile shows roughly 50,000 clones, more than 85% of them singletons. The sample consisted of peripheral blood. Receptor source: a human donor with active COVID-19. The donor label of this sample is uncertain.

This clone was picked up a small number of times. V usage is TRBV13 and J usage is TRBJ2-5; perhaps TRBD2 as D (6 bases). Trimming stripped 3 bases from V and 4 bases from J, with 15 bases between. CDR1 and CDR2 (germline): PRHDT, FYEKMQ (reference sequence). The CDR3 consists of 15 residues. CDR3 amino acids: CASSLAGLGGETQYF. CDR3 DNA: TGTGCCAGCAGCTTGGCAGGGTTGGGGGGAGAGACCCAGTACTTC.

The J gene is TRBJ1-6, the V gene TRBV28, with 8 bases identical to TRBD1. V gave up 10 bases and J gave up 0 bases; unmatched junction bases: 14. The CDR3 consists of 18 residues. CDR1 and CDR2 from the germline V gene are MDHEN and SYDVKM. The DNA of the CDR3 is TGTGCCACCAAGACAGGGGCGAGTAAAAGCTCCTATAATTCACCCCTCCACTTT. Protein: CATKTGASKSSYNSPLHF. Together with reference TRBV28 and TRBJ1-6, the CDR3 gives the full variable domain: DVKVTQSSRYLVKRTGEKVFLECVQDMDHENMFWYRQDPGLGLRLIYFSYDVKMKEKGDIPEGYSVSREKKERFSLILESASTNQTSMYLCATKTGASKSSYNSPLHFGNGTRLTVT.

This chain joins TRBV4-3 and TRBJ2-3; 11 nucleotides agree with TRBD2. Per the germline V gene, CDR1 is LGHNA and CDR2 is YSLEER. V lost 1 base to trimming and J lost 4 bases; unmatched junction nucleotides: 7. The CDR3 runs 17 residues. CDR3 amino acids: CASSQVASGGRADTQYF. The CDR3 nucleotides read TGCGCCAGCAGCCAAGTGGCTAGCGGGGGGCGGGCAGATACGCAGTATTTT.

This chain joins TRBV25-1 and TRBJ2-7; 7 positions agree with TRBD1. V dropped 6 bases and J dropped 4; count of bases not matched to a gene: 6. The CDR3 contains 13 residues. Per the germline V gene, CDR1 is MGHDK and CDR2 is SYGVNS. The CDR3 sequence: CASRPTGSYEQYF. The DNA of the CDR3 is TGTGCCAGCAGACCGACAGGGTCGTACGAGCAGTACTTC.

This chain connects TRBV24-1 to TRBJ1-2, with TRBD1 matching over 7 bases. V shed 3 bases and J 4 bases; nucleotides not matched to a gene: 7. The CDR3 length is 15 residues. CDR1 KGHDR and CDR2 SFDVKD come from the germline V gene. The CDR3 DNA sequence: TGTGCCACCAGTGATCCCCATGGACAGGTCTATGGCTACACCTTC. It specifies CATSDPHGQVYGYTF.

CDR3 amino acids: CASSDYRDRKETQYF. CDR3 in DNA: TGTGCCAGCAGCGACTACCGGGACAGAAAAGAGACCCAGTACTTC. V is TRBV7-9 and J is TRBJ2-5, with 7 bases identical to TRBD1. The CDR3 is 15 residues long. Looked up from germline, CDR1 is SEHNR and CDR2 is FQNEAQ (reference sequence). V trimming: 5 bases; J trimming: 3 bases; junction bases outside the gene matches: 9.

This chain links TRBV19 with TRBJ1-4; maybe TRBD1 (5 bases). Trimming removed 3 bases from V and 6 bases from J, with 14 bases in between. The length of the CDR3 is 15 residues. Germline assignment: CDR1 LNHDA and CDR2 SQIVND (reference sequence). DNA for the CDR3: TGTGCCAGTAGTATCCCCACGGGACTTGATGAAAAACTGTTTTTT. Translation: CASSIPTGLDEKLFF.

For the CDR3, the DNA is TGTGCCAGCAGCCCAGGGACTAGTGGTATTGTAGATACGCAGTATTTT. As protein: CASSPGTSGIVDTQYF. This chain joins TRBV5-4 and TRBJ2-3, with TRBD2 matching over 8 bases. The CDR3 extends over 16 amino acids. The V and J ends lost 4 bases and 5 bases, in that order; junction bases with no gene match: 12. In germline, CDR1 is SGHNT, CDR2 YYREEE (reference sequence).

This clone was observed a few times. This chain connects TRBV9 to TRBJ1-3, with D uncertain. Germline CDR1 reads SGDLS; CDR2 reads YYNGEE. Trimming cost V 4 bases and J 0 bases, with 14 bases left between them. The CDR3 covers 16 residues. This CDR3 is CASSSGPGGSGNTIYF. DNA for the CDR3: TGTGCCAGCAGCTCCGGTCCCGGAGGCTCTGGAAACACCATATATTTT.

The chain joins TRBV4-2 to TRBJ1-2; 9 bases are a match to TRBD1. With 3 bases clipped from V and 11 bases from J, the junction kept 4 bases outside the gene matches. Germline CDR1 and CDR2: LGHNA and YNFKEQ. The CDR3 sequence is 12 residues long. CDR3 in DNA: TGTGCCAGCAGCCAGCCGGGACAGGGTTACACCTTC. This codes for CASSQPGQGYTF.

There are a few counts of this clone. This chain uses TRBV6-2 or TRBV6-3 with TRBJ1-2; possibly TRBD1 for D (5 bases). The V end was cut by 0 bases, the J end by 4 bases, with 18 bases between. Germline assignment: CDR1 MNHEY and CDR2 SVGEGT. This CDR3 spans 17 amino acids. DNA for the CDR3: TGTGCCAGCAGTTACTCGACTCTCACACGGGGGTCCTATGGCTACACCTTC. Its translation: CASSYSTLTRGSYGYTF.

This clone was recorded at least ten times. The chain has TRBV7-2 and TRBJ1-5; D gene unclear. The CDR3 spans 13 residues. Trimming stripped 5 bases from V and 4 bases from J, with 9 bases between. The germline gives CDR1 SGHTA, CDR2 FQGNSA. In DNA form, the CDR3 reads TGTGCCAGCAGCGAAGAACTAAATCAGCCCCAGCATTTT. Amino acid sequence: CASSEELNQPQHF.